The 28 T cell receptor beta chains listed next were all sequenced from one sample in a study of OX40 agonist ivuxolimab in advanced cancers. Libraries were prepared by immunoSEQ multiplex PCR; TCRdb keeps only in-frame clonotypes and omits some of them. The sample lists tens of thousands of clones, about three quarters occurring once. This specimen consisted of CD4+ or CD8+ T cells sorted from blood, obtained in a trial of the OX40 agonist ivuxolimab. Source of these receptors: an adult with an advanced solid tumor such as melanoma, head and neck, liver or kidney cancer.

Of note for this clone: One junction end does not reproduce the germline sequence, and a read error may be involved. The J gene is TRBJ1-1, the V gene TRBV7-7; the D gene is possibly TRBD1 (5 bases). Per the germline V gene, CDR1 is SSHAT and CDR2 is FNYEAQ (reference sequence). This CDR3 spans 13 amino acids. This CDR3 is CASSRQWNTEAFF. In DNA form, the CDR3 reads TGTGCTAGCAGCCGACAGTGGAACACTGAAGCTTTCTTT.

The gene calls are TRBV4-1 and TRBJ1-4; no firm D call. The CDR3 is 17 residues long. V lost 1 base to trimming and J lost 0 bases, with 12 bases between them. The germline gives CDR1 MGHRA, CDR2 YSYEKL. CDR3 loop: CASSQGPIGSTNEKLFF. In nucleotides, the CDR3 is TGCGCCAGCAGCCAAGGCCCCATCGGATCAACTAATGAAAAACTGTTTTTT.

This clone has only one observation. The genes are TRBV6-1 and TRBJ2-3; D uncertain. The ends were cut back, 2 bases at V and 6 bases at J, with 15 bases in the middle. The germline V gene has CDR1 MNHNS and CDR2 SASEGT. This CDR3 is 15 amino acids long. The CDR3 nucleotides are TGTGCCAGCAGTGAACGGGCCCCTCCGGAGGATACGCAGTATTTT. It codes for CASSERAPPEDTQYF.

In DNA, the CDR3 is TGCGCCAGCAGCCAAGATCAAGGGGGCGAGCAGTACTTC. Its translation is CASSQDQGGEQYF. The chain uses TRBV4-1 and TRBJ2-7, with a tentative D call TRBD1 (6 bases). There are 13 residues in the CDR3. The V gene lost 0 bases and the J gene lost 6 bases, with 9 bases spanning the gap. Germline assignment: CDR1 MGHRA and CDR2 YSYEKL.

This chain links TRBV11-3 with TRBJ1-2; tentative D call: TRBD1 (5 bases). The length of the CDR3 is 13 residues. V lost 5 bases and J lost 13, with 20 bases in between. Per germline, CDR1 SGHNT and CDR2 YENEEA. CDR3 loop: CASSGTGTHGSTF. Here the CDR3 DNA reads TGTGCCAGCAGCGGTACCGGGACGCACGGTAGCACCTTC.

Here the CDR3 DNA reads TGTGCCAGCTCACTCCTTTCCTCCGGGACGAATGAAAAACTGTTTTTT. It encodes CASSLLSSGTNEKLFF. This chain joins TRBV18 and TRBJ1-4; D may be TRBD1 (5 bases). Deletions cut 4 bases from V and 5 bases from J, with 17 bases between. This CDR3 is built from 16 residues. Germline loops: CDR1 KGHSH, CDR2 LQKENI.

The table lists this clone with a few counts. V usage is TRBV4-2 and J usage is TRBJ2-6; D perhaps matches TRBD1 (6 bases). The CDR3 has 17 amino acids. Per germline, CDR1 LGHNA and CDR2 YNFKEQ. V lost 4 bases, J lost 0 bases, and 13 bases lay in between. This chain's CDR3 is CASSPGQTSSGANVLTF. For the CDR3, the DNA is TGTGCCAGCAGCCCCGGACAGACGAGCTCTGGGGCCAACGTCCTGACTTTC.

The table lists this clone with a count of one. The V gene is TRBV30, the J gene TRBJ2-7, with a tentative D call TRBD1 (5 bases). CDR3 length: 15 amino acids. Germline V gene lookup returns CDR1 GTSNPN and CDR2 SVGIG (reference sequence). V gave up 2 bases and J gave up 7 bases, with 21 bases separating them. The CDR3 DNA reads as TGTGCCTGGAGTCTGCATTTCAAAGGGGAAGATGAGCAGTACTTC. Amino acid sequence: CAWSLHFKGEDEQYF.

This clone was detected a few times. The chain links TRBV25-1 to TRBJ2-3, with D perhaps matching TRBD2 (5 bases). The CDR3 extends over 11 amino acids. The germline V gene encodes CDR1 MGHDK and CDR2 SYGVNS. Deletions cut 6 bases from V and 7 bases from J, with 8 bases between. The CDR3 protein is CASRTGNTQYF. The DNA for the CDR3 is TGTGCCAGCAGGACGGGGAATACGCAGTATTTT.

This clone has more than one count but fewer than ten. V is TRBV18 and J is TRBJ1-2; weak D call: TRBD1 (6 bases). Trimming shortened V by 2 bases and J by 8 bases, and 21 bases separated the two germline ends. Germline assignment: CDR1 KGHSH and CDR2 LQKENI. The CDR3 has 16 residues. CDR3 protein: CASSPVSRGGPGGYTF. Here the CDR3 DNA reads TGTGCCAGCTCACCAGTCTCGCGAGGGGGACCGGGAGGCTACACCTTC.

The CDR3 DNA reads as TGTGCCAGCAGTCCCAGTACCAACTATGGCTACACCTTC. Translated, it gives CASSPSTNYGYTF. The chain employs TRBV25-1 and TRBJ1-2; D is uncertain. The CDR3 spans 13 residues. Per the germline V gene, CDR1 is MGHDK and CDR2 is SYGVNS. Trimming left V 5 bases short and J 2 bases short, with 9 bases between.

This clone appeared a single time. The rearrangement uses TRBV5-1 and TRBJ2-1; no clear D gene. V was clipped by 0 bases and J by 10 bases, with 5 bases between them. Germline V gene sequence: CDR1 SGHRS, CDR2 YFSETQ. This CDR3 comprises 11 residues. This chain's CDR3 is CASSLAAEQFF. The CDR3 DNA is TGCGCCAGCAGCTTGGCGGCAGAGCAGTTCTTC.

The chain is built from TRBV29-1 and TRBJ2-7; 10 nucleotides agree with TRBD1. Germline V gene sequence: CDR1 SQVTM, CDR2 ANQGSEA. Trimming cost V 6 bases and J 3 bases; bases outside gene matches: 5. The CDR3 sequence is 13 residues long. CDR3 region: CSVVWDRGYEQYF. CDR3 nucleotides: TGCAGCGTCGTTTGGGACAGGGGCTACGAGCAGTACTTC.

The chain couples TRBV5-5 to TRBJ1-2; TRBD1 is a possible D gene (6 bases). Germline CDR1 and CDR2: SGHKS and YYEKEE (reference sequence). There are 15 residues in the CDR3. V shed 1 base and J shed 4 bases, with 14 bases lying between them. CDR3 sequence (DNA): TGTGCCAGCAGCTTGTCGGGCAGGGGCGCCTATGGCTACACCTTC. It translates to CASSLSGRGAYGYTF.

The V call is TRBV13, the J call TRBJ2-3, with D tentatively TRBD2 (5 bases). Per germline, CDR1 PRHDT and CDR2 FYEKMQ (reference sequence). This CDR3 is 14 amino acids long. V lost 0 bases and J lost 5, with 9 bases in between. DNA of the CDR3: TGTGCCAGCAGCTTAGGTGTAGAGGGAGATACGCAGTATTTT. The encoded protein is CASSLGVEGDTQYF.

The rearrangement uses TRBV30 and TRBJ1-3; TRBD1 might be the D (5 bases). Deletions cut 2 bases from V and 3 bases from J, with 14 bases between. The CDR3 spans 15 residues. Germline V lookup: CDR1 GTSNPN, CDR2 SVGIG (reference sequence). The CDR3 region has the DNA TGTGCCTGGAGTAAACCTAGGGACGGTGGAAACACCATATATTTT. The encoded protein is CAWSKPRDGGNTIYF.

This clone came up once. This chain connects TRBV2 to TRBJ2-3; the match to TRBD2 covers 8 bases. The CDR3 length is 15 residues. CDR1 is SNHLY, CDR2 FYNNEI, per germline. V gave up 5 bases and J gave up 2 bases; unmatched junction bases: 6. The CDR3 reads CASSISGADTDTQYF. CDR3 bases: TGTGCCAGCAGTATTAGCGGGGCTGACACAGATACGCAGTATTTT.

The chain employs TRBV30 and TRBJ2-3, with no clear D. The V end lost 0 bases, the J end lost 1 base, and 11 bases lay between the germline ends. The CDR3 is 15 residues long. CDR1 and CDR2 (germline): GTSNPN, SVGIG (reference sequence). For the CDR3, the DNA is TGTGCCTGGAGTGTACTGTTCAGAGGCACAGATACGCAGTATTTT. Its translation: CAWSVLFRGTDTQYF.

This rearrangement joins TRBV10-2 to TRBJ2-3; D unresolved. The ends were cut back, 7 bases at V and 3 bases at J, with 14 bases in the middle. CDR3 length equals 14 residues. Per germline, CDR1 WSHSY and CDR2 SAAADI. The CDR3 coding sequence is TGCGCCAGCATTCTATCCTGGAAAACAGATACGCAGTATTTT. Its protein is CASILSWKTDTQYF.

CDR3 amino acids: CASSQDNRGSGQKNTGELFF. The CDR3 DNA is TGTGCCAGCAGCCAAGATAATAGAGGATCGGGACAGAAAAACACCGGGGAGCTGTTTTTT. The genes are TRBV14 and TRBJ2-2; 7 bases match TRBD1. The CDR3 is 20 residues long. J gave up 2 bases and V 0 bases, and 15 bases lay outside the gene matches. CDR1 and CDR2 from the germline V gene are SGHDN and FVKESK.

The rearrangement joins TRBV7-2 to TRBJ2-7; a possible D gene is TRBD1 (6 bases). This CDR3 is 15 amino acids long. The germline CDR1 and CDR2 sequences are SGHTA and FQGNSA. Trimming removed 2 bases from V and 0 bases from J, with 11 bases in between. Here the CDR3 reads CASSLRVGASYEQYF. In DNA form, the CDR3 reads TGTGCCAGCAGCTTAAGGGTGGGGGCCTCCTACGAGCAGTACTTC.

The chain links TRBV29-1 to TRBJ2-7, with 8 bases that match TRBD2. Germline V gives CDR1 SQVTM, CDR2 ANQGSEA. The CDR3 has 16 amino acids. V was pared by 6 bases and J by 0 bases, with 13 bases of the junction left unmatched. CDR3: CSVPAQPGLDSYEQYF. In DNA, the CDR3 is TGCAGCGTCCCAGCCCAGCCGGGACTAGACTCCTACGAGCAGTACTTC.

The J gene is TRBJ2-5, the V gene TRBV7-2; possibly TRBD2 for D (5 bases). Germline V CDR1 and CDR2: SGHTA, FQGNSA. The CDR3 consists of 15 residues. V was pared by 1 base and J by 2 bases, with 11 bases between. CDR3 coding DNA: TGTGCCAGCAGCTTAGGCCTTCCGGGGCAAGAGACCCAGTACTTC. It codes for CASSLGLPGQETQYF. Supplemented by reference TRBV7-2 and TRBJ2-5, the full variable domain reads GAGVSQSPSNKVTEKGKDVELRCDPISGHTALYWYRQSLGQGLEFLIYFQGNSAPDKSGLPSDRFSAERTGGSVSTLTIQRTQQEDSAVYLCASSLGLPGQETQYFGPGTRLLVL.

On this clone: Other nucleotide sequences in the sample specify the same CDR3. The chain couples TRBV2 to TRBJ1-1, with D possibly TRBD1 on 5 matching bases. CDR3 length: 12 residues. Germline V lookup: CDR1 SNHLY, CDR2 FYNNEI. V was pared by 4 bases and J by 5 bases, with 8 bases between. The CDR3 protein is CASSVGGTEAFF. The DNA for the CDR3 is TGTGCCAGCAGTGTGGGGGGAACTGAAGCTTTCTTT. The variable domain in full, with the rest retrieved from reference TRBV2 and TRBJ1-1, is EPEVTQTPSHQVTQMGQEVILRCVPISNHLYFYWYRQILGQKVEFLVSFYNNEISEKSEIFDDQFSVERPDGSNFTLKIRSTKLEDSAMYFCASSVGGTEAFFGQGTRLTVV.

Written as DNA, the CDR3 is TGCGCCAGCAGCTTGGGAACAGGGGGCTTTGAAAAACTGTTTTTT. Translation: CASSLGTGGFEKLFF. The chain carries TRBV5-1 and TRBJ1-4; 9 bases are shared with TRBD1. V gave up 0 bases and J gave up 7 bases; unmatched junction bases: 4. There are 15 residues in the CDR3. Germline CDR1 and CDR2: SGHRS and YFSETQ. Together with reference TRBV5-1 and TRBJ1-4, the CDR3 gives the full variable domain: KAGVTQTPRYLIKTRGQQVTLSCSPISGHRSVSWYQQTPGQGLQFLFEYFSETQRNKGNFPGRFSGRQFSNSRSEMNVSTLELGDSALYLCASSLGTGGFEKLFFGSGTQLSVL.

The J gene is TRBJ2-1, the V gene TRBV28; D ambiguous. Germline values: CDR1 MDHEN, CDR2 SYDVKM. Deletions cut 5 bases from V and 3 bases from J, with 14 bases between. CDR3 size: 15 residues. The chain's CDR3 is CASSSASGIYNEQFF. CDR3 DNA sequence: TGTGCCAGCAGTAGTGCCTCCGGAATCTACAATGAGCAGTTCTTC. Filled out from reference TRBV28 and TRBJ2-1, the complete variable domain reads DVKVTQSSRYLVKRTGEKVFLECVQDMDHENMFWYRQDPGLGLRLIYFSYDVKMKEKGDIPEGYSVSREKKERFSLILESASTNQTSMYLCASSSASGIYNEQFFGPGTRLTVL.

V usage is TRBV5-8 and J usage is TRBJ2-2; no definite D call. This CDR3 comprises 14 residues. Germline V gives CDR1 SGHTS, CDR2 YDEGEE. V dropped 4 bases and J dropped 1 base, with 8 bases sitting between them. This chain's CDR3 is CASSLYRNTGELFF. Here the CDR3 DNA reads TGTGCCAGCAGCCTTTACAGGAACACCGGGGAGCTGTTTTTT.

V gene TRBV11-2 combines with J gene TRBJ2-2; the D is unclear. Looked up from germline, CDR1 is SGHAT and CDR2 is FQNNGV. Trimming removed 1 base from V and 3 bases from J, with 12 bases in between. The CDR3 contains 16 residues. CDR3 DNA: TGTGCCAGCAGCTTAGCTGGTCTGCCATACACCGGGGAGCTGTTTTTT. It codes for CASSLAGLPYTGELFF. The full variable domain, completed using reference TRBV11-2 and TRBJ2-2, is EAGVAQSPRYKIIEKRQSVAFWCNPISGHATLYWYQQILGQGPKLLIQFQNNGVVDDSQLPKDRFSAERLKGVDSTLKIQPAKLEDSAVYLCASSLAGLPYTGELFFGEGSRLTVL.